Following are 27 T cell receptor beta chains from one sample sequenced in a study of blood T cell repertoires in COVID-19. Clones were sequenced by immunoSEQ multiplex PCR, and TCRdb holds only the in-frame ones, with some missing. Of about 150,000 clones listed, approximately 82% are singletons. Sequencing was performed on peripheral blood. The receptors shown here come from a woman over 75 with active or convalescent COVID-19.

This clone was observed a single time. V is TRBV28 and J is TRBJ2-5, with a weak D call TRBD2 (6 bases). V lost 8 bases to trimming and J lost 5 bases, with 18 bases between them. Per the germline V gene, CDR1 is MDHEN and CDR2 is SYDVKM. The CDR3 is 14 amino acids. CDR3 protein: CASGSRDSRETQYF. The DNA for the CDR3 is TGTGCCAGCGGAAGCCGGGACTCCCGGGAGACCCAGTACTTC.

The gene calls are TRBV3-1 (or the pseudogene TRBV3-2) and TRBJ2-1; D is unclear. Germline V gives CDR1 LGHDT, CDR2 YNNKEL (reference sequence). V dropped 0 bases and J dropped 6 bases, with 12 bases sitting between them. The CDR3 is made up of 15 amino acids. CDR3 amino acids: CASSQDPAIGNEQFF. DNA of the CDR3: TGTGCCAGCAGCCAAGATCCAGCGATCGGCAATGAGCAGTTCTTC.

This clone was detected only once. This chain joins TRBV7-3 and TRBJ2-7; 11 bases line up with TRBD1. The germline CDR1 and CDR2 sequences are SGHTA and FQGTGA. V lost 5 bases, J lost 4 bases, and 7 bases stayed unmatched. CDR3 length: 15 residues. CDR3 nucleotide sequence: TGTGCCAGCAGCGAACGGACAGGGGGCGCATACGAGCAGTACTTC. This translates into CASSERTGGAYEQYF.

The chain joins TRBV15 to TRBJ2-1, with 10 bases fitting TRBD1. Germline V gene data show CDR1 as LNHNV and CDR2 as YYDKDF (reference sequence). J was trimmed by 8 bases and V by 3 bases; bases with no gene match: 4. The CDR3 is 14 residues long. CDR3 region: CATSRGQGSDEQFF. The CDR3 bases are TGTGCCACCAGCAGGGGACAGGGGTCAGATGAGCAGTTCTTC.

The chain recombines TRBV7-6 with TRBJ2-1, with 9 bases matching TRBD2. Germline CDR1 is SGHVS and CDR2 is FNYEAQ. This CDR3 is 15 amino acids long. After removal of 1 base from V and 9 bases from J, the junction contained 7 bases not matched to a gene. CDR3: CASSLVGAGGSEQFF. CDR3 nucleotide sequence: TGTGCCAGCAGCTTAGTTGGAGCGGGAGGTAGTGAGCAGTTCTTC. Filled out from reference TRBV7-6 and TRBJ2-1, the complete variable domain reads GAGVSQSPRYKVTKRGQDVALRCDPISGHVSLYWYRQALGQGPEFLTYFNYEAQQDKSGLPNDRFSAERPEGSISTLTIQRTEQRDSAMYRCASSLVGAGGSEQFFGPGTRLTVL.

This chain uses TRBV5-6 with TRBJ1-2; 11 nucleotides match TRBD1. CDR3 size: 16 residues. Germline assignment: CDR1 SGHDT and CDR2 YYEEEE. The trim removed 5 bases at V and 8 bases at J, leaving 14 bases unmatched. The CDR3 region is CASSHIGQGAMRGYTF. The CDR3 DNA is TGTGCCAGCAGTCACATTGGACAGGGGGCTATGAGGGGCTACACCTTC.

The CDR3 coding sequence is TGTGCCATCAGTGAGGGGACAGGGGCCTACGAGCAGTACTTC. Residues: CAISEGTGAYEQYF. V usage is TRBV10-3 and J usage is TRBJ2-7; TRBD1 matches 10 bases. The CDR3 consists of 14 residues. V was clipped by 2 bases and J by 2 bases; unmatched bases: 0. Germline V lookup: CDR1 ENHRY, CDR2 SYGVKD.

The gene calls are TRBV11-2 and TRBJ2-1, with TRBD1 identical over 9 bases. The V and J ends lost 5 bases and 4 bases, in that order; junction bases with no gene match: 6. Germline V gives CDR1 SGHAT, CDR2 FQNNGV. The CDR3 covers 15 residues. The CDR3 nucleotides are TGTGCCAGCAGCGCCTCGGGACAGGGATACAATGAGCAGTTCTTC. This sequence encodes CASSASGQGYNEQFF.

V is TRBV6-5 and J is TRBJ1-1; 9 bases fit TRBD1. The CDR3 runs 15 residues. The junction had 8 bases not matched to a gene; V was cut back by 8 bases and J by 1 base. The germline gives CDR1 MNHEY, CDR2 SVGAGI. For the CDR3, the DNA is TGTGCCAGCTACCGGGACAGGGTAGGGAACACTGAAGCTTTCTTT. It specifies CASYRDRVGNTEAFF.

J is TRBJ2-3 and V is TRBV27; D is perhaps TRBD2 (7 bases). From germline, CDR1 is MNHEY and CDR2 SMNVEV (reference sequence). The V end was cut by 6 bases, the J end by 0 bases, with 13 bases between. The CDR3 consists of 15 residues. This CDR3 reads CASSLGGGSTDTQYF. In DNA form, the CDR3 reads TGTGCCAGCAGCCTAGGGGGGGGTAGCACAGATACGCAGTATTTT.

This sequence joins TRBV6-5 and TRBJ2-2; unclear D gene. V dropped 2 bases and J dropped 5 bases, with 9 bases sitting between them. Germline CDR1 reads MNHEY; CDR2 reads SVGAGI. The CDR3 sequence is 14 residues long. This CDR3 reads CASSYMALTGELFF. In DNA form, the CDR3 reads TGTGCCAGCAGTTACATGGCCCTTACCGGGGAGCTGTTTTTT.

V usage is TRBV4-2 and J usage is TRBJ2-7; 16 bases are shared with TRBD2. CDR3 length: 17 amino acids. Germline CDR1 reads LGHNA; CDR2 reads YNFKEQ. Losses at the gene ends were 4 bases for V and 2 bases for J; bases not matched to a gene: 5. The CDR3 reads CASSPGLAGGPPYEQYF. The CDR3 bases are TGTGCCAGCAGCCCGGGACTAGCGGGAGGGCCGCCCTACGAGCAGTACTTC.

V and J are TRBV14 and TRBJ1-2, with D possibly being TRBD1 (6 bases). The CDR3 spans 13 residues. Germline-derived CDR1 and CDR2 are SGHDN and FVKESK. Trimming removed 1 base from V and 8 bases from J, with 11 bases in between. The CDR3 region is CASSQVGARGYTF. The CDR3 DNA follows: TGTGCCAGCAGCCAAGTGGGGGCACGAGGCTACACCTTC.

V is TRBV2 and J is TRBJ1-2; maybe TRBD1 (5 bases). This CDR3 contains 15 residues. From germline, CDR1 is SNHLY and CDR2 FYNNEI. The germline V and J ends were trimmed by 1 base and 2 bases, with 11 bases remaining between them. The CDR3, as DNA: TGTGCCAGCAGTGAAGGCAGGGATAGCAACTATGGCTACACCTTC. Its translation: CASSEGRDSNYGYTF.

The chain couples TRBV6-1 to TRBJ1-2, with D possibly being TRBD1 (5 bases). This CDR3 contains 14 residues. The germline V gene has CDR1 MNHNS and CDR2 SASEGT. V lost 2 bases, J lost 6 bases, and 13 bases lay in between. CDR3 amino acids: CASSELGGGDGYTF. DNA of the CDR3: TGTGCCAGCAGTGAATTGGGGGGTGGGGATGGCTACACCTTC.

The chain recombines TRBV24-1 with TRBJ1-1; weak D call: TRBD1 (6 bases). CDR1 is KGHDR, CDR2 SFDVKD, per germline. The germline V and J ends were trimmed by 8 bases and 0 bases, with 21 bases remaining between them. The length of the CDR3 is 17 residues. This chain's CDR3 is CATTLGGALGVNTEAFF. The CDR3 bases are TGTGCCACCACCCTAGGGGGGGCGCTTGGGGTGAACACTGAAGCTTTCTTT.

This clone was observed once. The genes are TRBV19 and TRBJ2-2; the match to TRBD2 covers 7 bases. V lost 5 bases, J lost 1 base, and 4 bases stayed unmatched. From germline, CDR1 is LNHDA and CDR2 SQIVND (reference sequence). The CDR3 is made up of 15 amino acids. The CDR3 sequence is CASSFSGGNTGELFF. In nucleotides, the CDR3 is TGTGCCAGTAGTTTCTCGGGAGGGAACACCGGGGAGCTGTTTTTT.

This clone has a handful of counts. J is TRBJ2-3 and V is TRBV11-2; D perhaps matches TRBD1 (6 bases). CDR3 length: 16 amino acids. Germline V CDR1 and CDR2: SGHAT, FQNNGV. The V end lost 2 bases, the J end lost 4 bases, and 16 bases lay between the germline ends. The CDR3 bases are TGTGCCAGCAGCTTACTGGGGGCCCCGGCCGCAGATACGCAGTATTTT. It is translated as CASSLLGAPAADTQYF. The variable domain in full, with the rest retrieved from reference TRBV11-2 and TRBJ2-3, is EAGVAQSPRYKIIEKRQSVAFWCNPISGHATLYWYQQILGQGPKLLIQFQNNGVVDDSQLPKDRFSAERLKGVDSTLKIQPAKLEDSAVYLCASSLLGAPAADTQYFGPGTRLTVL.

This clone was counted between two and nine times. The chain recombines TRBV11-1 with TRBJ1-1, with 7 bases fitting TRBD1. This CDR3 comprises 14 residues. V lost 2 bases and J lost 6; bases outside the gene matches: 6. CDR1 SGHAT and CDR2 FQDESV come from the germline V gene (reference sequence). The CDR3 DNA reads TGTGCCAGCAGCTTAATCCGGCAGGGGGCTGAAGCTTTCTTT. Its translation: CASSLIRQGAEAFF.

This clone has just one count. CDR3 nucleotides: TGTGCCAGCAGCTTGGGGACAGGGCCCGAGCAGTACTTC. Translating gives CASSLGTGPEQYF. The gene calls are TRBV5-6 and TRBJ2-7; TRBD1 matches at 8 bases. CDR1 is SGHDT, CDR2 YYEEEE, per germline. This CDR3 comprises 13 residues. V gave up 0 bases and J gave up 6 bases; unmatched junction bases: 2. Drawing the rest from reference TRBV5-6 and TRBJ2-7, the complete variable domain is DAGVTQSPTHLIKTRGQQVTLRCSPKSGHDTVSWYQQALGQGPQFIFQYYEEEERQRGNFPDRFSGHQFPNYSSELNVNALLLGDSALYLCASSLGTGPEQYFGPGTRLTVT.

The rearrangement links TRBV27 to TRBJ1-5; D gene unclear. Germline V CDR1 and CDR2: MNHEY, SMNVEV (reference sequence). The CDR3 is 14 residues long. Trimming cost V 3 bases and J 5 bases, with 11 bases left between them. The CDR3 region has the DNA TGTGCCAGCAGTTTGCGGCAGAAATATCAGCCCCAGCATTTT. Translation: CASSLRQKYQPQHF.

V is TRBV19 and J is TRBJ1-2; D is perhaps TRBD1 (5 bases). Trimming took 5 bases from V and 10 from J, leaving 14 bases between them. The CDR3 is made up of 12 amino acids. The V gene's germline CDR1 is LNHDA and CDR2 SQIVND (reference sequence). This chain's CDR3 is CASSVGGPDYTF. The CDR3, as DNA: TGTGCCAGTAGTGTCGGGGGACCTGACTACACCTTC. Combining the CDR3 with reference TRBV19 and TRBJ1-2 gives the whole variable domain DGGITQSPKYLFRKEGQNVTLSCEQNLNHDAMYWYRQDPGQGLRLIYYSQIVNDFQKGDIAEGYSVSREKKESFPLTVTSAQKNPTAFYLCASSVGGPDYTFGSGTRLTVV.

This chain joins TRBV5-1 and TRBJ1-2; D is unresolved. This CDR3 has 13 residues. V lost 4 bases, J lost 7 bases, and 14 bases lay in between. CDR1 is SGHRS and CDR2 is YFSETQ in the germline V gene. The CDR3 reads CASSRTGAGGYTF. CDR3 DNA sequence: TGCGCCAGCAGCCGGACGGGAGCTGGTGGCTACACCTTC.

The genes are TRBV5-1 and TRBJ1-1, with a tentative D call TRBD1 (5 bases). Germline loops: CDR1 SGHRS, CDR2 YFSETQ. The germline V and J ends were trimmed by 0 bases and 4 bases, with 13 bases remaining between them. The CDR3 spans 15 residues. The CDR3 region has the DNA TGCGCCAGCAGCTTGGGTCCAGGGTTGAGCACTGAAGCTTTCTTT. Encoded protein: CASSLGPGLSTEAFF.

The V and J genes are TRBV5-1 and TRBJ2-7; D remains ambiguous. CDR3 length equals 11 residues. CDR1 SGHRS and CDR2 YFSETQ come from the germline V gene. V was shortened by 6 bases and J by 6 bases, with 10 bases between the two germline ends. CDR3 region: CASTDQAEQYF. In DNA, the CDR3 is TGCGCCAGCACTGACCAGGCCGAGCAGTACTTC.

CDR3 in amino acids: CASSQEGSGRNGELFF. Here the CDR3 DNA reads TGCGCCAGCAGCCAAGAGGGTAGCGGGAGAAACGGGGAGCTGTTTTTT. The chain carries TRBV4-1 and TRBJ2-2; 9 bases align to TRBD2. The J segment lost 7 bases and the V segment lost 0 bases, leaving 6 bases of the junction unmatched. The CDR3 has 16 residues. The germline gives CDR1 MGHRA, CDR2 YSYEKL.

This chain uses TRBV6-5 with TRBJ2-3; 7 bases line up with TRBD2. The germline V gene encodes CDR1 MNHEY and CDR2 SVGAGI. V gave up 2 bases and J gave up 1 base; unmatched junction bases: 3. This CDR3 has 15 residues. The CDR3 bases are TGTGCCAGCAGTTACCGCGGGAGTGGCACAGATACGCAGTATTTT. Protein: CASSYRGSGTDTQYF.